The clone carrying this T cell receptor (beta chain) came up a few times. Its target is not known. The data were obtained in a study of beta chain features in type 1 diabetes. Investigators reverse transcribed all isolated RNA, so they sequenced expressed TCRB transcripts. The assay was immunoSEQ multiplex PCR, and TCRdb's table has in-frame clones only and misses some. The sample contains hundreds of thousands of clones, roughly 16% of which appear only once. There are 15 residues in the CDR3. V dropped 5 bases and J dropped 3 bases, with 17 bases sitting between them. CDR1 and CDR2 from the germline V gene are LNHNV and YYDKDF (reference sequence). General observations from the study: Among patients, naive, central memory and Treg TCRB repertoires appeared more similar than among healthy donors. Type 1 diabetes patients had moderately but significantly shorter TCRB CDR3s in all four CD4+ subsets.

Sequenced material: naive CD4+ T cells from blood. The TCR originated in a woman aged 18-29 years in good health. V is TRBV15 and J is TRBJ2-7, with D unresolved. CDR3 in DNA: TGTGCCACCAGCTCTTTGAGGACCGGAAGCTACGAGCAGTACTTC. This translates into CATSSLRTGSYEQYF.